This T cell receptor beta chain was documented in a study of cytomegalovirus exposure and HLA in healthy donors. The CDR3 is 15 amino acids. Trimming took 2 bases from V and 6 from J; bases not matched to a gene: 3. Germline V gene sequence: CDR1 MGHDK, CDR2 SYGVNS. This clone showed up just once. The study ran its PCR with 60 Vbeta and 13 Jbeta primers. Generated by immunoSEQ multiplex PCR, the TCRdb table keeps only in-frame clones and is missing some. The repertoire holds just over 150,000 clones, over 75% seen once, with around 0.97% in the top ten. The TCR was taken from a woman aged 45-59 years in good health and CMV-seropositive. The chain joins TRBV25-1 to TRBJ2-3, with TRBD2 identical over 12 bases. Sample: PBMCs. Here the CDR3 reads CASSELGTSGDTQYF. CDR3 coding DNA: TGTGCCAGCAGTGAACTCGGGACTAGCGGGGATACGCAGTATTTT.